The rows below give T cell receptor beta chains drawn from one sample of a study of T cells after posttransplantation cyclophosphamide. Produced via immunoSEQ multiplex PCR; TCRdb's table is partial and in-frame only. The table has 19,000 or so clones, just over 85% seen once. The sample here was PBMCs, taken 362 days after allogeneic stem cell transplant with calcineurin inhibitor and methotrexate. The source is a female patient aged 25-40 years who received an allogeneic stem cell transplant from an unrelated donor, was CMV-positive, and had acute and chronic GVHD. Some T cells may possibly be graft donor cells. Both conserved end residues are part of each CDR3.

len,v_gene,CDR3aa
10,TRBV20-1,CSLGPETQYF
16,TRBV18,CASSELQGAGANVLTF
18,TRBV7-9,CASSTKVGWTETHNEQFF
15,TRBV7-6,CASSPGLALTYEQYF
15,TRBV9,CASSPGDRENSPLHF
15,TRBV4-1,CASSQELAAYNEQFF
16,TRBV7-3,CASSLGAGPFTDTQYF
12,TRBV18,CASSPRGAEAFF
16,TRBV10-3,CAISESMARGSYGYTF
15,TRBV6-5,CASSPQGAGNQPQHF
14,TRBV6-6,CASSYEGSTDTQYF
15,TRBV2,CASSEIGRGTDTQYF
12,TRBV6-1,CASSEQGSRAFF
17,TRBV11-3,CASSSQPGQGTYNEQFF
12,TRBV30,CAWSPSSYEQYF
14,TRBV6-6,CASSSLAGVVIQYF
15,TRBV9,CASSRGRGGTDTQYF
15,TRBV5-1,CASSYVRGVGTEAFF
11,TRBV6-1,CASSQYYEQYF
13,TRBV7-8,CASRPTGIYEQYF
16,TRBV7-2,CASSPRLAANTGELFF
15,TRBV7-9,CASSLVSGDREKLFF